These 6 T cell receptor beta chains share one sample of origin, sequenced in a study of T-cell reconstitution after alpha-beta-depleted transplantation in children. A library of TCRbeta sequences, prepared with unique molecular identifiers, was generated. TCRdb used MiXCR to reprocess the PCR reads, holding one entry per CDR3 protein. The sample lists approximately 300,000 distinct CDR3 sequences; about 9.4% were seen once. The sample here was PBMCs, taken before TCRalphabeta/CD19-depleted stem cell transplant. The receptors derive from a boy less than two years old with acute myeloid leukemia, due to receive a stem cell transplant.

This clonotype has ten or more counts. The CDR3, as DNA: TGCGCCAGCAGCTTGGGGGCACCTTACAATGAGCAGTTCTTC. It codes for CASSLGAPYNEQFF. The gene calls are TRBV5-1 and TRBJ2-1, with D unclear. Between the trimmed V and J ends, which lost 0 bases and 4 bases, there was a span of 8 bases. This CDR3 has 14 amino acids. Per the germline V gene, CDR1 is SGHRS and CDR2 is YFSETQ.

The CDR3 DNA reads as TGCAGTGCTAGAGTCCCCCGGAGCTCCTATAATTCACCCCTCCACTTT. Residues: CSARVPRSSYNSPLHF. This chain uses TRBV20-1 with TRBJ1-6; no firm D call. CDR1 DFQATT and CDR2 SNEGSKA come from the germline V gene (reference sequence). The V end lost 1 base, the J end lost 0 bases, and 10 bases lay between the germline ends. The CDR3 has 16 amino acids.

This clonotype was recorded many times. This rearrangement joins TRBV6-5 to TRBJ1-5; D gene uncertain. The V end was cut by 0 bases, the J end by 7 bases, with 7 bases between. The germline V gene has CDR1 MNHEY and CDR2 SVGAGI. CDR3 size: 13 residues. CDR3 bases: TGTGCCAGCAGTTACTCGGAGGCGCAGCCCCAGCATTTT. This encodes CASSYSEAQPQHF.

At least ten counts were recorded for this clonotype. The chain joins TRBV4-2 to TRBJ2-7, with 8 bases that match TRBD2. The CDR3 is made up of 17 amino acids. The junction had 8 bases not matched to a gene; V was cut back by 0 bases and J by 1 base. Per germline, CDR1 LGHNA and CDR2 YNFKEQ. CDR3 in amino acids: CASSQDLGRGRSYEQYF. DNA of the CDR3: TGTGCCAGCAGCCAAGATCTCGGGAGGGGCCGGTCCTACGAGCAGTACTTC.

This clonotype was recorded many times. This chain uses TRBV27 with TRBJ2-4; 10 bases map to TRBD2. Losses at the gene ends were 3 bases for V and 3 bases for J; bases not matched to a gene: 2. This CDR3 contains 15 residues. CDR1 is MNHEY and CDR2 is SMNVEV in the germline V gene (reference sequence). This CDR3 reads CASSFLAGDKNIQYF. DNA for the CDR3: TGTGCCAGCAGTTTCCTAGCGGGAGACAAAAACATTCAGTACTTC.

This clonotype has ten or more counts. The chain has TRBV7-3 and TRBJ2-1; 8 nucleotides line up with TRBD2. CDR3 length: 15 residues. Germline V gene data show CDR1 as SGHTA and CDR2 as FQGTGA. Germline trimming cut 6 bases from V and 6 bases from J; bases unmatched to any gene: 10. The CDR3 region has the DNA TGTGCCAGCAGTCTCCGGGGGGGGGCAGCCAATGAGCAGTTCTTC. It encodes CASSLRGGAANEQFF.